This TCR beta chain was identified in a study of CD8+ T cells in alopecia areata. Study-level results: Against the mouse data, patients shared TCRs less clearly, possibly for HLA reasons.

CDR3 size: 15 residues. Germline CDR1 and CDR2: SGHRS and YFSETQ. V lost 7 bases to trimming and J lost 10 bases, with 21 bases between them. A note on this clone: Its antigen is not identified.

cDNA reverse transcribed from extracted RNA served as the sequencing template. Method: immunoSEQ multiplex PCR; TCRdb's copy keeps in-frame clones and lacks some. The sample has just over 150,000 clones, 45% to 60% seen once; the top ten hold 15% to 20%. This clonotype was obtained from a human donor with alopecia areata. Sequenced here: CD8+ T cells sorted from blood, sampled at week 0. This chain uses TRBV5-1 with TRBJ1-6; TRBD1 is a possible D gene (6 bases). CDR3 sequence: CASLPTLGGDSPLHF. The CDR3 region has the DNA TGCGCCAGCTTACCAACCCTAGGGGGGGACTCACCCCTCCACTTT. The full variable domain, completed using reference TRBV5-1 and TRBJ1-6, is KAGVTQTPRYLIKTRGQQVTLSCSPISGHRSVSWYQQTPGQGLQFLFEYFSETQRNKGNFPGRFSGRQFSNSRSEMNVSTLELGDSALYLCASLPTLGGDSPLHFGNGTRLTVT.